The following is a T cell receptor (beta chain) sequence with its context. The antigen is not known. PCR used 60 Vbeta primers and 13 Jbeta primers. The table came from immunoSEQ multiplex PCR; TCRdb's copy has only in-frame clones and leaves some out. The table has roughly 180,000 clones, about 79% seen once. Germline CDR1 reads SGHRS; CDR2 reads YFSETQ. CDR3 length: 16 residues. The V end lost 4 bases, the J end lost 2 bases, and 17 bases lay between the germline ends. These data belong to a study of cytomegalovirus exposure and HLA in healthy donors. Broader study findings: DRB1 had the most TCR associations and HLA-C the fewest, a later analysis found, with rates varying by HLA locus. TCR beta V- and J-gene trimming, according to a later analysis, was linked to a missense DCLRE1C variant.

Sequencing was performed on PBMCs. The receptor comes from a man in his forties or fifties in good health and CMV-seropositive. V usage is TRBV5-1 and J usage is TRBJ2-3; D perhaps matches TRBD2 (6 bases). The CDR3: CASSPGTHSTTDTQYF. The DNA for the CDR3 is TGCGCCAGCAGCCCGGGGACTCACTCCACCACAGATACGCAGTATTTT.